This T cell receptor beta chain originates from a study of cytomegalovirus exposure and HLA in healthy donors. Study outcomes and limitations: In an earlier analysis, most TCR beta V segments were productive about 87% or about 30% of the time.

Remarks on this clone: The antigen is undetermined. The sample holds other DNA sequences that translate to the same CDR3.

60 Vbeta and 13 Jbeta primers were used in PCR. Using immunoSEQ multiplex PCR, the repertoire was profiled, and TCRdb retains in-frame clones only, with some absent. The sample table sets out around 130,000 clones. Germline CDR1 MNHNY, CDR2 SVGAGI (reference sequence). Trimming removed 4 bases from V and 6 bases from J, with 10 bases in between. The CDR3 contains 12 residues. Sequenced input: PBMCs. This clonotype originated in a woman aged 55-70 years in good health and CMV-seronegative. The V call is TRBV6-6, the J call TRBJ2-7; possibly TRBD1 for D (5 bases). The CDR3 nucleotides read TGTGCCAGCAGTTTCGACAGCCCCGAGCAGTACTTC. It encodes CASSFDSPEQYF.